These 27 T cell receptor beta chains share one sample of origin, sequenced in a study of PD-1 blockade in classical Hodgkin lymphoma. The table came from immunoSEQ multiplex PCR; TCRdb's copy has only in-frame clones and leaves some out. The sample lists about 26,000 clones, more than 75% seen once, with around 2.6% in the top ten. Following autologous stem cell transplantation, relapse occurred in every patient, and exposure to brentuximab vedotin varied. The sequencing used peripheral blood mononuclear cells (PBMCs), collected at baseline. These receptors were obtained from a human donor with classical Hodgkin lymphoma.

This clone was observed a handful of times. The chain recombines TRBV2 with TRBJ1-5, with unresolved D. The CDR3 sequence is 12 residues long. V dropped 3 bases and J dropped 3 bases, with 3 bases sitting between them. Germline V lookup: CDR1 SNHLY, CDR2 FYNNEI. CDR3 residues: CASSDDNQPQHF. The CDR3 nucleotides read TGTGCCAGCAGTGACGACAATCAGCCCCAGCATTTT.

The V call is TRBV9, the J call TRBJ2-7, with 11 bases aligning to TRBD2. CDR1 is SGDLS, CDR2 YYNGEE, per germline. This CDR3 has 19 amino acids. The ends lost 4 bases at V and 3 bases at J; junction bases unmatched: 18. The CDR3 spells CASSPGWGPASGGLYEQYF. CDR3 bases: TGTGCCAGCAGCCCAGGATGGGGGCCCGCTAGCGGGGGGCTCTACGAGCAGTACTTC.

The J gene is TRBJ1-1, the V gene TRBV7-8; D not resolved. In germline, CDR1 is SGHVS, CDR2 FQNEAQ. The CDR3 has 15 amino acids. V lost 1 base to trimming and J lost 0 bases, with 9 bases between them. In nucleotides, the CDR3 is TGTGCCAGCAGCTTAGATGGGTCTATGAACACTGAAGCTTTCTTT. This encodes CASSLDGSMNTEAFF.

The gene calls are TRBV6-5 and TRBJ1-2, with D possibly matching TRBD1 (5 bases). The germline gives CDR1 MNHEY, CDR2 SVGAGI. There are 12 residues in the CDR3. V shed 2 bases and J shed 8 bases, with 9 bases lying between them. The CDR3: CASSYAGGGYTF. In nucleotides, the CDR3 is TGTGCCAGCAGTTACGCGGGGGGGGGCTACACCTTC.

The genes are TRBV5-1 and TRBJ1-2; 7 positions agree with TRBD1. V shed 4 bases, J shed 8 bases, and the junction held 5 bases outside the gene matches. Per the germline V gene, CDR1 is SGHRS and CDR2 is YFSETQ. The CDR3 consists of 12 residues. CDR3 sequence reads: CASSPGQTGYTF. As DNA, the CDR3 is TGCGCCAGCAGCCCGGGACAGACAGGCTACACCTTC.

The chain combines TRBV7-3 with TRBJ2-1; D may be TRBD1 (7 bases). Trimming took off 1 base at V and 5 bases at J, with 21 bases between the two ends. Germline V lookup: CDR1 SGHTA, CDR2 FQGTGA. CDR3 length: 18 amino acids. CDR3 bases: TGTGCCAGCAGCTTAAGACCCCCAGGGGGGTATCTTAACAATGAGCAGTTCTTC. Translated, it gives CASSLRPPGGYLNNEQFF.

As for this clone: Other DNA variants within this sample encode the same CDR3. The chain joins TRBV5-1 to TRBJ2-3; possibly TRBD1 for D (5 bases). Trimming shortened V by 0 bases and J by 3 bases, and 5 bases separated the two germline ends. CDR3 length equals 13 residues. The V gene's germline CDR1 is SGHRS and CDR2 YFSETQ. The CDR3 here is CASSLAGTDTQYF. CDR3 in DNA: TGCGCCAGCAGCTTGGCAGGGACAGATACGCAGTATTTT. Using reference TRBV5-1 and TRBJ2-3 for the parts outside the CDR3, the full variable domain is KAGVTQTPRYLIKTRGQQVTLSCSPISGHRSVSWYQQTPGQGLQFLFEYFSETQRNKGNFPGRFSGRQFSNSRSEMNVSTLELGDSALYLCASSLAGTDTQYFGPGTRLTVL.

V and J are TRBV6-1 and TRBJ2-5; D is unresolved. V lost 0 bases and J lost 2, with 16 bases in between. Looked up from germline, CDR1 is MNHNS and CDR2 is SASEGT. The length of the CDR3 is 17 residues. In DNA, the CDR3 is TGTGCCAGCAGTGAAGCCTGGACGAGACTCCAGCAAGAGACCCAGTACTTC. Encoded protein: CASSEAWTRLQQETQYF.

V is TRBV7-6 and J is TRBJ2-5; D not certain. Germline V lookup: CDR1 SGHVS, CDR2 FNYEAQ. This CDR3 is built from 14 residues. The V gene lost 6 bases and the J gene lost 2 bases, with 13 bases spanning the gap. For the CDR3, the DNA is TGTGCCAGCAGAGGAGACTGGCCGCAAGAGACCCAGTACTTC. As protein: CASRGDWPQETQYF. Combining the CDR3 with reference TRBV7-6 and TRBJ2-5 gives the whole variable domain GAGVSQSPRYKVTKRGQDVALRCDPISGHVSLYWYRQALGQGPEFLTYFNYEAQQDKSGLPNDRFSAERPEGSISTLTIQRTEQRDSAMYRCASRGDWPQETQYFGPGTRLLVL.

V gene TRBV5-1 combines with J gene TRBJ2-5; 16 bases map to TRBD2. The ends lost 4 bases at V and 2 bases at J; junction bases unmatched: 5. This CDR3 has 17 residues. Germline lookup yields CDR1 SGHRS and CDR2 YFSETQ. CDR3 coding DNA: TGCGCCAGCAGCCAGGGACTAGCGGGGGGGCTACAAGAGACCCAGTACTTC. Amino acid sequence: CASSQGLAGGLQETQYF.

This chain links TRBV5-4 with TRBJ2-2; 7 bases are a match to TRBD2. V lost 4 bases and J lost 6; bases outside the gene matches: 9. This CDR3 contains 15 residues. In germline, CDR1 is SGHNT, CDR2 YYREEE (reference sequence). The CDR3 loop reads CASSPTWGGSGELFF. For the CDR3, the DNA is TGTGCCAGCAGCCCCACCTGGGGAGGGTCCGGGGAGCTGTTTTTT. The full variable domain, completed using reference TRBV5-4 and TRBJ2-2, is ETGVTQSPTHLIKTRGQQVTLRCSSQSGHNTVSWYQQALGQGPQFIFQYYREEENGRGNFPPRFSGLQFPNYSSELNVNALELDDSALYLCASSPTWGGSGELFFGEGSRLTVL.

The CDR3 bases are TGCGCCAGCAGCTTGATTTTTGGACTAGCAGGCGAGACCCAGTACTTC. Translating gives CASSLIFGLAGETQYF. The chain links TRBV5-1 to TRBJ2-5, with 8 bases identical to TRBD2. V was pared by 1 base and J by 5 bases, with 10 bases of the junction left unmatched. Germline CDR1 is SGHRS and CDR2 is YFSETQ. This CDR3 has 16 residues.

J is TRBJ1-5 and V is TRBV7-9, with no clear D. Per the germline V gene, CDR1 is SEHNR and CDR2 is FQNEAQ (reference sequence). The CDR3 length is 13 residues. Deletions cut 5 bases from V and 4 bases from J, with 9 bases between. This CDR3 reads CASSALDNQPQHF. The CDR3 DNA sequence: TGTGCCAGCAGCGCCCTAGATAATCAGCCCCAGCATTTT.

V usage is TRBV4-3 and J usage is TRBJ2-3; D unclear. Germline V CDR1 and CDR2: LGHNA, YSLEER. The germline V and J ends were trimmed by 1 base and 2 bases, with 10 bases remaining between them. The CDR3 is made up of 15 amino acids. CDR3 in amino acids: CASSQARGTTDTQYF. The DNA of the CDR3 is TGCGCCAGCAGCCAAGCGCGCGGTACCACAGATACGCAGTATTTT.

This clone showed up just a few times. The chain is built from TRBV25-1 and TRBJ1-1; D might be TRBD1 (5 bases). CDR1 and CDR2 (germline): MGHDK, SYGVNS. The CDR3 runs to 13 residues. Trimming took 7 bases from V and 5 from J, leaving 14 bases between them. The DNA for the CDR3 is TGTGCCAGCACGGGGGTTAGTGGGACTGAAGCTTTCTTT. Its translation is CASTGVSGTEAFF.

The chain uses TRBV5-1 and TRBJ2-3; D unresolved. The CDR3 loop spans 13 amino acids. The ends were cut back, 0 bases at V and 2 bases at J, with 4 bases in the middle. CDR1 is SGHRS, CDR2 YFSETQ, per germline. The CDR3 DNA follows: TGCGCCAGCAGCTTGGGGGCCACAGATACGCAGTATTTT. This translates into CASSLGATDTQYF.

The J gene is TRBJ1-3, the V gene TRBV7-9, with D uncertain. Between the trimmed V and J ends, which lost 5 bases and 2 bases, there was a span of 10 bases. Germline V CDR1 and CDR2: SEHNR, FQNEAQ (reference sequence). CDR3 length equals 14 residues. The CDR3 DNA reads as TGTGCCAGCAGCCTGGAGACGGCTGGAAACACCATATATTTT. Translated: CASSLETAGNTIYF.

The chain employs TRBV5-1 and TRBJ2-4, with D perhaps TRBD1 (5 bases). Germline lookup yields CDR1 SGHRS and CDR2 YFSETQ. Trimming cost V 0 bases and J 0 bases, with 10 bases left between them. This CDR3 comprises 16 residues. CDR3 sequence (DNA): TGCGCCAGCAGCTTGGTGGTAGGGGTAGCCAAAAACATTCAGTACTTC. It codes for CASSLVVGVAKNIQYF. The full variable domain, its missing parts supplied by reference TRBV5-1 and TRBJ2-4, is KAGVTQTPRYLIKTRGQQVTLSCSPISGHRSVSWYQQTPGQGLQFLFEYFSETQRNKGNFPGRFSGRQFSNSRSEMNVSTLELGDSALYLCASSLVVGVAKNIQYFGAGTRLSVL.

The gene calls are TRBV5-1 and TRBJ2-5; D could derive from TRBD1 or TRBD2 (5 bases each). Germline-derived CDR1 and CDR2 are SGHRS and YFSETQ. V lost 3 bases to trimming and J lost 3 bases, with 18 bases between them. The CDR3 loop spans 16 amino acids. The CDR3, as DNA: TGCGCCAGCAGCTCCATGGCCGGGACGGGTAAAGAGACCCAGTACTTC. Translated, it gives CASSSMAGTGKETQYF.

The chain links TRBV6-5 to TRBJ2-6; D not certain. Looked up from germline, CDR1 is MNHEY and CDR2 is SVGAGI. V was shortened by 6 bases and J by 2 bases, with 11 bases between the two germline ends. This CDR3 is built from 15 residues. The CDR3 region is CASRLQNAGANVLTF. CDR3 in DNA: TGTGCCAGCAGACTTCAAAACGCTGGGGCCAACGTCCTGACTTTC.

V is TRBV7-8 and J is TRBJ1-1; D remains ambiguous. V shed 3 bases and J shed 1 base, with 9 bases lying between them. This CDR3 region has 14 residues. Germline V lookup: CDR1 SGHVS, CDR2 FQNEAQ. CDR3 sequence: CASSLDSGNTEAFF. The DNA for the CDR3 is TGTGCCAGCAGCTTGGATAGCGGGAACACTGAAGCTTTCTTT.

This clone was detected once. J is TRBJ1-1 and V is TRBV5-1; TRBD1 is a possible D gene (6 bases). The CDR3 is made up of 15 amino acids. The germline gives CDR1 SGHRS, CDR2 YFSETQ. The V end lost 0 bases, the J end lost 3 bases, and 12 bases lay between the germline ends. The CDR3 loop is CASSLVGGRDTEAFF. Written as DNA, the CDR3 is TGCGCCAGCAGCTTGGTCGGGGGCAGAGACACTGAAGCTTTCTTT.

The chain couples TRBV11-2 to TRBJ2-2; no firm D call. Germline lookup yields CDR1 SGHAT and CDR2 FQNNGV. This CDR3 has 16 residues. Trimming left V 3 bases short and J 3 bases short, with 14 bases between. CDR3 bases: TGTGCCAGCAGCTTCCCGGGCCACGGTGACACCGGGGAGCTGTTTTTT. This encodes CASSFPGHGDTGELFF.

The V and J genes are TRBV5-5 and TRBJ2-7; tentatively, D is TRBD1 or TRBD2 (6 bases each). In germline, CDR1 is SGHKS, CDR2 YYEKEE (reference sequence). Trimming pared 5 bases from V and 2 bases from J, leaving 14 bases between. This CDR3 contains 14 residues. Written as DNA, the CDR3 is TGTGCCAGCAGGCGGGCTCGGGGGCCCTACGAGCAGTACTTC. It translates to CASRRARGPYEQYF.

The chain has TRBV7-9 and TRBJ2-1, with D unresolved. This CDR3 has 12 residues. Germline CDR1 is SEHNR and CDR2 is FQNEAQ (reference sequence). The V end was cut by 6 bases, the J end by 6 bases, with 9 bases between. The DNA for the CDR3 is TGTGCCAGCAGGGAAGGGCGCAATGAGCAGTTCTTC. Translating it yields CASREGRNEQFF.

This chain links TRBV19 with TRBJ1-3; TRBD1 agrees at 8 bases. Per germline, CDR1 LNHDA and CDR2 SQIVND (reference sequence). Losses at the gene ends were 5 bases for V and 0 bases for J; bases not matched to a gene: 6. The CDR3 totals 16 residues. CDR3 nucleotide sequence: TGTGCCAGTAGTCCGGACAGGGCCTCCTCTGGAAACACCATATATTTT. It encodes CASSPDRASSGNTIYF.

The chain couples TRBV21-1 to TRBJ1-2; the D call in the table, TRBD1, was not verified against the DNA. TRBV21-1 is termed a pseudogene. CDR3 length equals 16 residues. The CDR3 reads CASSKDKGMTNYGYTF. In nucleotides, the CDR3 is TGTGCCAGCAGCAAAGATAAGGGGATGACTAACTATGGCTACACCTTC.